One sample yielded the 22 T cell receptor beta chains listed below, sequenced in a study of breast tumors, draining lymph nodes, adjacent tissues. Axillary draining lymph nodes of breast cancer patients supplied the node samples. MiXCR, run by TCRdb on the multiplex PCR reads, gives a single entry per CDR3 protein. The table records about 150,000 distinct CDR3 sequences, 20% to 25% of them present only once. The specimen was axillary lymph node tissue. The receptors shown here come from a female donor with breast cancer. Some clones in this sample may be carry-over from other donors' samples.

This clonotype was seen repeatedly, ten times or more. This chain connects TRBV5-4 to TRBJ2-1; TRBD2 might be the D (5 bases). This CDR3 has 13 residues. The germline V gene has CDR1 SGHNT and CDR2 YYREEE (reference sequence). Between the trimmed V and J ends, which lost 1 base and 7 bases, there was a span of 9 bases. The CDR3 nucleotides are TGTGCCAGCAGCTTGCCCGGGGATAATGAGCAGTTCTTC. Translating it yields CASSLPGDNEQFF. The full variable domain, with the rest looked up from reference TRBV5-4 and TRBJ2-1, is ETGVTQSPTHLIKTRGQQVTLRCSSQSGHNTVSWYQQALGQGPQFIFQYYREEENGRGNFPPRFSGLQFPNYSSELNVNALELDDSALYLCASSLPGDNEQFFGPGTRLTVL.

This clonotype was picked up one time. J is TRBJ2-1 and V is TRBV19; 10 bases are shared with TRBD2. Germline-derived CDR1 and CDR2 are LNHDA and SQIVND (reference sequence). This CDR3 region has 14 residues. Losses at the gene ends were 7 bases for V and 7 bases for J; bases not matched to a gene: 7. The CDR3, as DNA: TGTGCCAGTAAGTTAAGCGGGAGGGCTAATGAGCAGTTCTTC. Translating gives CASKLSGRANEQFF.

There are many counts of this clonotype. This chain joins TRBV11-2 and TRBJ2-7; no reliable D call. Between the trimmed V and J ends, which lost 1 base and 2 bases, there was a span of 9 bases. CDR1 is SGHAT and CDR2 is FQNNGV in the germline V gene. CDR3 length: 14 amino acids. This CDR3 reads CASSLVPGPYEQYF. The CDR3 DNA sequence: TGTGCCAGCAGCTTAGTCCCAGGTCCCTACGAGCAGTACTTC.

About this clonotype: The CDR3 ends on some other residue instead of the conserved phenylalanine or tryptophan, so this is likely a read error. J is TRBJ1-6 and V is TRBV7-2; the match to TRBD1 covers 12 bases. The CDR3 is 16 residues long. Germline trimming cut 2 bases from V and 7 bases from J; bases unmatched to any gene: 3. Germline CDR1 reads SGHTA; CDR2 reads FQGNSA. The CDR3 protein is CASSLRGTGGNSPLHL. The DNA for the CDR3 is TGTGCCAGCAGCTTACGAGGGACAGGGGGCAATTCACCCCTCCACTTG.

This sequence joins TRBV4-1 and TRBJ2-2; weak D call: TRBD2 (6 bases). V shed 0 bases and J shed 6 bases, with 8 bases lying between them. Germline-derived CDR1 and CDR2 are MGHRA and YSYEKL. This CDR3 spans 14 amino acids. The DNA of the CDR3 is TGCGCCAGCAGCCAAGATCCGGGAGCCGGGGAGCTGTTTTTT. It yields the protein CASSQDPGAGELFF.

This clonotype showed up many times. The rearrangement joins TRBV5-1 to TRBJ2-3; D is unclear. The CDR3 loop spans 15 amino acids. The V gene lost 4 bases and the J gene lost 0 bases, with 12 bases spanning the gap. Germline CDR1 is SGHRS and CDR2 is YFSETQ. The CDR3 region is CASSPQAFSTDTQYF. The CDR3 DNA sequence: TGCGCCAGCAGCCCTCAGGCATTTAGCACAGATACGCAGTATTTT.

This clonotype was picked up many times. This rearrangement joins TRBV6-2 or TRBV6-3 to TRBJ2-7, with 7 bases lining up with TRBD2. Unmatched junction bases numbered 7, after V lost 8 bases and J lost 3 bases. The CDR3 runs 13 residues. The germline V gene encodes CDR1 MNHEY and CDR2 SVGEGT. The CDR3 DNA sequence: TGTGCCAGCGACATAGGCGGGAGCTACGAGCAGTACTTC. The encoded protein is CASDIGGSYEQYF.

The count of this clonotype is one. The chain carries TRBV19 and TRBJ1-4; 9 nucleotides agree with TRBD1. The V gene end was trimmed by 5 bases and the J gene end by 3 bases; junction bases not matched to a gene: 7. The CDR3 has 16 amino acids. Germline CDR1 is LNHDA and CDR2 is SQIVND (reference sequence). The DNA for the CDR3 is TGTGCCAGTAGTGCTGGACAGGGGACGGCTAATGAAAAACTGTTTTTT. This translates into CASSAGQGTANEKLFF.

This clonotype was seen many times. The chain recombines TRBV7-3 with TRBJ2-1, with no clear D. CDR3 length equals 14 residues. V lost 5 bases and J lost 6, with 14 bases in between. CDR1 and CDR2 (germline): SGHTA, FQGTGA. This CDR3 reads CASSPGSNLNEQFF. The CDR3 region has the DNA TGTGCCAGCAGCCCCGGGTCGAACCTCAATGAGCAGTTCTTC.

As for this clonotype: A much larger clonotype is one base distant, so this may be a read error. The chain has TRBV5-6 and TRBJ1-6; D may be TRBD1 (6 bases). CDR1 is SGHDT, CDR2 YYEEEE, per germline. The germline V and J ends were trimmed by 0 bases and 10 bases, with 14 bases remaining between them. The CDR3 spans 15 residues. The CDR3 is CASSLVGTRGSPLHF. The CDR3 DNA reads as TGTGCCAGCAGCTTGGTCGGGACAAGGGGATCACCCCTCCACTTT. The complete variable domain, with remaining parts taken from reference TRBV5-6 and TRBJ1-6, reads DAGVTQSPTHLIKTRGQQVTLRCSPKSGHDTVSWYQQALGQGPQFIFQYYEEEERQRGNFPDRFSGHQFPNYSSELNVNALLLGDSALYLCASSLVGTRGSPLHFGNGTRLTVT.

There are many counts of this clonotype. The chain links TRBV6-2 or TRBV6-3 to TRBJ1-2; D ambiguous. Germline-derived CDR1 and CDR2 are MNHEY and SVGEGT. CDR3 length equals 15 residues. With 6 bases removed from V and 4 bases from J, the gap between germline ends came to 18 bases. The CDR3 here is CASRRFDWGSYGYTF. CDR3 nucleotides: TGTGCCAGCAGACGATTTGATTGGGGATCCTATGGCTACACCTTC.

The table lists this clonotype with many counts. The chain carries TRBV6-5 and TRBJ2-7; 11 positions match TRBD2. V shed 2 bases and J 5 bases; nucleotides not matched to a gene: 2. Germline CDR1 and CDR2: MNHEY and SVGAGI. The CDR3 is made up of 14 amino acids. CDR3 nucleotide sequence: TGTGCCAGCAGTTACGTAGCGGGAGGGCACGAGCAGTACTTC. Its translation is CASSYVAGGHEQYF.

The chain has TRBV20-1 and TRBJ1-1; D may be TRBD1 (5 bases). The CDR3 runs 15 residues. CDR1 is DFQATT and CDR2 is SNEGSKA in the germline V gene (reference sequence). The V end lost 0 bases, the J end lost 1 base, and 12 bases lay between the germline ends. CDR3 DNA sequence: TGCAGTGCTAGAGATCCTGGAGGGGCGAACACTGAAGCTTTCTTT. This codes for CSARDPGGANTEAFF.

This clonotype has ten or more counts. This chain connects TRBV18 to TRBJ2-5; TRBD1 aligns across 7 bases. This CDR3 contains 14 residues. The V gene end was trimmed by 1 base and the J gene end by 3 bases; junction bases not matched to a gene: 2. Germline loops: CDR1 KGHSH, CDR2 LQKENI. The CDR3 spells CASSPRGTEETQYF. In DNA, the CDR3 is TGTGCCAGCTCACCACGGGGGACAGAAGAGACCCAGTACTTC.

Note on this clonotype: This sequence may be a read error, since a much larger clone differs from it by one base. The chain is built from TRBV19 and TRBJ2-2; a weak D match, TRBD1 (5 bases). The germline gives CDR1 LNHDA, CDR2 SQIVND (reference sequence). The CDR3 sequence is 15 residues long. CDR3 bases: TGTGCCAATAGTATCGGCGGTTGGGGCCCCGGGGAGCTGTTTTTT. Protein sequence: CANSIGGWGPGELFF.

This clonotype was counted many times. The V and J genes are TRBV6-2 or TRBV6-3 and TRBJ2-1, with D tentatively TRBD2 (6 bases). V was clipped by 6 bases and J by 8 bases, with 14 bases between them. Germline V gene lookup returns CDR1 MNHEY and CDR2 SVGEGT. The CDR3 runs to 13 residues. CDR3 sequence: CASRESAGYEQFF. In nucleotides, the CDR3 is TGTGCCAGCAGAGAGTCAGCGGGCTATGAGCAGTTCTTC.

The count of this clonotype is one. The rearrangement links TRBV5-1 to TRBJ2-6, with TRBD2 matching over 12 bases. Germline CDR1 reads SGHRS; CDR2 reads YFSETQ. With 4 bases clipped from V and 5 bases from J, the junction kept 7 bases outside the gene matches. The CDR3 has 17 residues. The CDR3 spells CASSPGLAGPRANVLTF. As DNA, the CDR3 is TGCGCCAGCAGCCCCGGACTAGCGGGACCTCGGGCCAACGTCCTGACTTTC.

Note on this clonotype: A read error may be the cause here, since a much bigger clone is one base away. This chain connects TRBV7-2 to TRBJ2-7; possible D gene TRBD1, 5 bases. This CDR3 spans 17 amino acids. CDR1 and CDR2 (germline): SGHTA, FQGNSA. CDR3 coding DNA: TGTGCCAGCAACTTATGGTCTATTGAAGGGGCCCCCTACGAGCAGTACTTC. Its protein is CASNLWSIEGAPYEQYF.

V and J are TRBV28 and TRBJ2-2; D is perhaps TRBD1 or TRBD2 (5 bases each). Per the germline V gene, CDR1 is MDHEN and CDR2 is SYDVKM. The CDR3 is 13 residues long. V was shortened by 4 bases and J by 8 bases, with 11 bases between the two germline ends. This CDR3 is CASSWGPSGELFF. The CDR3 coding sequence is TGTGCCAGCAGTTGGGGACCTTCGGGGGAGCTGTTTTTT.

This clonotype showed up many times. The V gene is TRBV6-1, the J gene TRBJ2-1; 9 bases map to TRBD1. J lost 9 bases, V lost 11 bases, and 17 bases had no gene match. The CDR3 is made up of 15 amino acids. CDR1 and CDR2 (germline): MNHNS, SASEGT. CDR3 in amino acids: CALLPSGTGRSEQFF. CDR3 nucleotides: TGTGCCTTACTTCCCTCCGGGACAGGGCGGAGTGAGCAGTTCTTC.

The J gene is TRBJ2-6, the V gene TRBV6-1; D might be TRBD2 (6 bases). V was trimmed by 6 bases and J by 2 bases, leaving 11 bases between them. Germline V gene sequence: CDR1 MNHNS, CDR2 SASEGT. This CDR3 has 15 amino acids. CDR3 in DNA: TGTGCCAGCAGAGGAGGAGGGACTGGGGCCAACGTCCTGACTTTC. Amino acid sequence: CASRGGGTGANVLTF.

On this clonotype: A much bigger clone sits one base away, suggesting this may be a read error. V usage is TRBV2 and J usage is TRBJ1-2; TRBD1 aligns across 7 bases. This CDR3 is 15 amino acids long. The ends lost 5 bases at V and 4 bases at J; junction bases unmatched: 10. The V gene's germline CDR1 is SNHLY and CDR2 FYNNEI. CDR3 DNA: TGTGCCAGCAGTAGAGGGACAGCTACAGTCTATGGCTACACCTTC. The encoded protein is CASSRGTATVYGYTF.